One sample yielded the 20 T cell receptor beta chains listed below, sequenced in a study of PD-L1 blockade in urothelial cancer. Described time point: peripheral blood 6 weeks after treatment start. Assay used: immunoSEQ multiplex PCR; TCRdb lists only in-frame clones, some missing. This table has about 46,000 clones, approximately 85% appearing once. The sequenced sample was PBMCs, obtained around atezolizumab (anti-PD-L1) treatment. The source is a man aged 45-65 years with urothelial cancer.

The chain combines TRBV28 with TRBJ2-1; no clear D gene. The CDR3 loop spans 11 amino acids. V was cut by 6 bases and J by 9 bases, with 9 bases left in between. The germline CDR1 and CDR2 sequences are MDHEN and SYDVKM. CDR3 amino acids: CASSLDIEQFF. The CDR3, as DNA: TGTGCCAGCAGCCTAGATATTGAGCAGTTCTTC. Complete variable domain (other parts from reference TRBV28 and TRBJ2-1): DVKVTQSSRYLVKRTGEKVFLECVQDMDHENMFWYRQDPGLGLRLIYFSYDVKMKEKGDIPEGYSVSREKKERFSLILESASTNQTSMYLCASSLDIEQFFGPGTRLTVL.

V is TRBV9 and J is TRBJ2-5; 7 bases map to TRBD2. The V segment lost 4 bases and the J segment 5 bases; nucleotides outside the gene matches: 11. CDR3 length equals 15 residues. Germline loops: CDR1 SGDLS, CDR2 YYNGEE. CDR3 coding DNA: TGTGCCAGCAGCTATTCTCGGGGGGTTGGGGAGACCCAGTACTTC. It codes for CASSYSRGVGETQYF.

This sequence joins TRBV7-2 and TRBJ1-5; 7 nucleotides agree with TRBD1. Trimming took 4 bases from V and 1 from J; bases not matched to a gene: 7. The CDR3 contains 16 residues. Germline values: CDR1 SGHTA, CDR2 FQGNSA. The CDR3 DNA is TGTGCCAGCAGCTACGGGACAGCCGGAAGCAATCAGCCCCAGCATTTT. Protein: CASSYGTAGSNQPQHF.

This chain links TRBV15 with TRBJ1-5; 9 bases are shared with TRBD1. The J segment lost 15 bases and the V segment lost 3 bases, leaving 18 bases of the junction unmatched. The CDR3 runs to 16 residues. From germline, CDR1 is LNHNV and CDR2 YYDKDF (reference sequence). CDR3 bases: TGTGCCACCAGCAGGGACAGGGGAAGTCCTGCCCCGAGTTGGCATTTT. It translates to CATSRDRGSPAPSWHF.

A single count supports this clone. This chain connects TRBV9 to TRBJ1-1, with 11 bases fitting TRBD1. CDR3 size: 13 residues. Trimming removed 2 bases from V and 10 bases from J; junction bases left unmatched: 4. Germline V lookup: CDR1 SGDLS, CDR2 YYNGEE. The CDR3 DNA reads TGTGCCAGCAGCGTCGGACAGGGGGCAGGAGCTTTCTTT. It specifies CASSVGQGAGAFF.

The chain combines TRBV11-2 with TRBJ1-1; 7 nucleotides line up with TRBD1. V shed 1 base, J shed 5 bases, and the junction held 13 bases outside the gene matches. CDR3 length: 17 amino acids. Germline V lookup: CDR1 SGHAT, CDR2 FQNNGV. The DNA for the CDR3 is TGTGCCAGCAGCTTAGGCCCCCGTGTCAGGGGGGATACTGAAGCTTTCTTT. It encodes CASSLGPRVRGDTEAFF.

This clone was observed a single time. The J gene is TRBJ2-2, the V gene TRBV27; TRBD2 agrees at 9 bases. The CDR3 has 18 residues. The trim removed 4 bases at V and 0 bases at J, leaving 9 bases unmatched. Germline assignment: CDR1 MNHEY and CDR2 SMNVEV (reference sequence). CDR3 in amino acids: CASSSLGTSSPNTGELFF. The CDR3 DNA reads TGTGCCAGCAGTTCTCTCGGGACTAGCAGCCCGAACACCGGGGAGCTGTTTTTT.

This clone was recorded only once. The chain links TRBV4-3 to TRBJ2-4; TRBD2 matches at 8 bases. CDR3 length equals 16 residues. V trimming: 0 bases; J trimming: 6 bases; junction bases outside the gene matches: 7. From germline, CDR1 is LGHNA and CDR2 YSLEER. The CDR3 sequence: CASSQEGREVGNIQYF. The CDR3 coding sequence is TGCGCCAGCAGCCAAGAGGGGCGGGAGGTAGGAAACATTCAGTACTTC.

A single count supports this clone. The chain couples TRBV7-8 to TRBJ2-5; D unresolved. Per the germline V gene, CDR1 is SGHVS and CDR2 is FQNEAQ. The V end was cut by 7 bases, the J end by 1 base, with 7 bases between. CDR3 length: 12 residues. The chain's CDR3 is CASNQFQETQYF. The CDR3 coding sequence is TGTGCCAGCAACCAGTTCCAAGAGACCCAGTACTTC.

The chain carries TRBV18 and TRBJ1-2, with 7 nucleotides matching TRBD1. Germline assignment: CDR1 KGHSH and CDR2 LQKENI. The V segment lost 6 bases and the J segment 2 bases; nucleotides outside the gene matches: 3. The CDR3 is 13 residues long. CDR3: CASSLGQNYGYTF. CDR3 bases: TGTGCCAGCTCTCTGGGACAGAACTATGGCTACACCTTC. Looking up the rest from reference TRBV18 and TRBJ1-2 gives the full variable domain: NAGVMQNPRHLVRRRGQEARLRCSPMKGHSHVYWYRQLPEEGLKFMVYLQKENIIDESGMPKERFSAEFPKEGPSILRIQQVVRGDSAAYFCASSLGQNYGYTFGSGTRLTVV.

The V and J genes are TRBV28 and TRBJ2-7, with D unresolved. Trimming pared 0 bases from V and 0 bases from J, leaving 6 bases between. The CDR3 covers 14 residues. Germline CDR1 and CDR2: MDHEN and SYDVKM. CDR3 in amino acids: CASSLWVSSYEQYF. CDR3 DNA sequence: TGTGCCAGCAGTTTATGGGTCAGCTCCTACGAGCAGTACTTC.

As DNA, the CDR3 is TGTGCCAGCAGCCCGGGGACAGGAAACACCGGGGAGCTGTTTTTT. Its translation: CASSPGTGNTGELFF. The chain employs TRBV7-9 and TRBJ2-2; TRBD1 matches 8 bases. Germline V gene sequence: CDR1 SEHNR, CDR2 FQNEAQ (reference sequence). The CDR3 has 15 residues. J was trimmed by 2 bases and V by 5 bases; bases with no gene match: 4.

This clone was detected only a few times. This chain connects TRBV6-6 to TRBJ2-3, with 8 bases that match TRBD2. The V gene end was trimmed by 7 bases and the J gene end by 0 bases; junction bases not matched to a gene: 9. This CDR3 is 16 amino acids long. The germline CDR1 and CDR2 sequences are MNHNY and SVGAGI (reference sequence). The CDR3 DNA sequence: TGTGCCAGCAAGGAATTAGCGGGGCCTAGCACAGATACGCAGTATTTT. Amino acid sequence: CASKELAGPSTDTQYF.

The gene calls are TRBV6-5 and TRBJ1-1, with 8 positions matching TRBD1. Germline assignment: CDR1 MNHEY and CDR2 SVGAGI. The CDR3 sequence is 15 residues long. V was clipped by 5 bases and J by 4 bases; unmatched bases: 9. The DNA of the CDR3 is TGTGCCAGCAGTAAAACAGGGGGAAAGACCACTGAAGCTTTCTTT. This codes for CASSKTGGKTTEAFF.

V usage is TRBV25-1 and J usage is TRBJ2-7, with TRBD2 matching 10 bases. The CDR3 spans 15 residues. The germline CDR1 and CDR2 sequences are MGHDK and SYGVNS. V lost 5 bases and J lost 1; bases outside the gene matches: 5. The CDR3 DNA is TGTGCCAGCAGTCCGACTAGCGGGCAATCCTACGAGCAGTACTTC. Protein product: CASSPTSGQSYEQYF.

The rearrangement uses TRBV30 and TRBJ2-7; 9 bases align to TRBD1. The CDR3 runs to 16 residues. The V and J ends lost 0 bases and 4 bases, in that order; junction bases with no gene match: 10. Germline lookup yields CDR1 GTSNPN and CDR2 SVGIG (reference sequence). CDR3: CAWSVPRTGVMYEQYF. DNA for the CDR3: TGTGCCTGGAGTGTACCGAGGACAGGGGTTATGTACGAGCAGTACTTC.

J is TRBJ2-1 and V is TRBV5-1, with TRBD2 matching 10 bases. The CDR3 is 16 amino acids. Trimming took 3 bases from V and 2 from J; bases not matched to a gene: 5. The V gene's germline CDR1 is SGHRS and CDR2 YFSETQ. CDR3 in amino acids: CASSWTSGGTYNEQFF. CDR3 DNA: TGCGCCAGCAGCTGGACTAGCGGAGGGACCTACAATGAGCAGTTCTTC.

The chain has TRBV19 and TRBJ2-3; a possible D gene is TRBD1 (7 bases). Deletions cut 3 bases from V and 4 bases from J, with 20 bases between. CDR1 and CDR2 (germline): LNHDA, SQIVND (reference sequence). The CDR3 has 17 residues. The CDR3 sequence is CASSMDGGGAFADTQYF. In DNA, the CDR3 is TGTGCCAGTAGTATGGATGGAGGGGGCGCATTCGCAGATACGCAGTATTTT.

This clone is a singleton in its sample. The rearrangement joins TRBV6-4 to TRBJ2-1; possibly TRBD2 for D (6 bases). The CDR3 spans 15 residues. Trimming stripped 4 bases from V and 6 bases from J, with 16 bases between. Germline values: CDR1 MRHNA, CDR2 SNTAGT. CDR3 in DNA: TGTGCCAGCAGTGTGGGGCAGGGAGGCCCCAATGAGCAGTTCTTC. Translated, it gives CASSVGQGGPNEQFF.

The chain combines TRBV7-9 with TRBJ2-7; D unclear. CDR1 and CDR2 (germline): SEHNR, FQNEAQ (reference sequence). The V end was cut by 7 bases, the J end by 4 bases, with 8 bases between. The CDR3 consists of 11 residues. The CDR3 protein is CASTPLYEQYF. CDR3 in DNA: TGTGCCAGCACCCCTTTATACGAGCAGTACTTC. Complete variable domain (other parts from reference TRBV7-9 and TRBJ2-7): DTGVSQNPRHKITKRGQNVTFRCDPISEHNRLYWYRQTLGQGPEFLTYFQNEAQLEKSRLLSDRFSAERPKGSFSTLEIQRTEQGDSAMYLCASTPLYEQYFGPGTRLTVT.